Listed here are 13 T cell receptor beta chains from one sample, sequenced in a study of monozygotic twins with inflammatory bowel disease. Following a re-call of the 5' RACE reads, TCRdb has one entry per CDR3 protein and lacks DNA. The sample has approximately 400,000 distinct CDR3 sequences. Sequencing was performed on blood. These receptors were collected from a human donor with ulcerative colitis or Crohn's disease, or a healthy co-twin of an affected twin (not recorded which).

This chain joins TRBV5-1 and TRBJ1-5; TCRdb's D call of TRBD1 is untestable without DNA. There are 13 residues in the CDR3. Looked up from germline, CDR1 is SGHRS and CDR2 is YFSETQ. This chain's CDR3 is CASSWQGDQPQHF.

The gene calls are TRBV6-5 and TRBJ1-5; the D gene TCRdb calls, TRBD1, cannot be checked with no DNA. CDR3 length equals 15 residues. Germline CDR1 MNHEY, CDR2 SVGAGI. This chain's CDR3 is CASSSVAGGGQPQHF.

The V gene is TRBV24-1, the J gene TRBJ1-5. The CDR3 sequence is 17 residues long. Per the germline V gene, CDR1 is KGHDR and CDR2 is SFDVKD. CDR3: CATSDPRRDTHNQPQHF.

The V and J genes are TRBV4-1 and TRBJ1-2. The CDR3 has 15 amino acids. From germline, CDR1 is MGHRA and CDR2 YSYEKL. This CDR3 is CASSLEGDITYGYTF.

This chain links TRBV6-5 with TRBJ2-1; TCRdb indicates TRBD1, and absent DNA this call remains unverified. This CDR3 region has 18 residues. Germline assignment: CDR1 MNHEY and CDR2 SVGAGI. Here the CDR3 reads CASSYFWTGGVRHNEQFF.

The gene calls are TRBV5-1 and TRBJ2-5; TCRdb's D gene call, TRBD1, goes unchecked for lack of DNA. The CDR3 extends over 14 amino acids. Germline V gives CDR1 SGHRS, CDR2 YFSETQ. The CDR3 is CASSFGRGAETQYF.

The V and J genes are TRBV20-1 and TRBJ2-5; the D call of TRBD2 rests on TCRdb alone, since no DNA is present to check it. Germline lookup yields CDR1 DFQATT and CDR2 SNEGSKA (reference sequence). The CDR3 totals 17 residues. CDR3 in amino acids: CSARVPRASGRQETQYF.

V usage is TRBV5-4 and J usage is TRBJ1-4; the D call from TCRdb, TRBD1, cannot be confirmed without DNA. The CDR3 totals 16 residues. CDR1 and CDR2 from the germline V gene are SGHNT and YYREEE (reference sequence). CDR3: CASSVRGVGTNEKLFF.

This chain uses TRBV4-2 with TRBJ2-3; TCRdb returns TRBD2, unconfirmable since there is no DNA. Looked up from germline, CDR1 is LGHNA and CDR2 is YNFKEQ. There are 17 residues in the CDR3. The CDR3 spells CASSQGYAGLGTDTQYF.

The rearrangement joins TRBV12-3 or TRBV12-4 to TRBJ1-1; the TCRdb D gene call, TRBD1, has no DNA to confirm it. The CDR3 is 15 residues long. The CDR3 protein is CASVPQSQINTEAFF.

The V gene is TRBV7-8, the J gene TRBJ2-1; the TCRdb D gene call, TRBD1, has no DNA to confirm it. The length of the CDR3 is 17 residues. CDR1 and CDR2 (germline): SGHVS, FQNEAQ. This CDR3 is CASSLDGGLPSYNEQFF.

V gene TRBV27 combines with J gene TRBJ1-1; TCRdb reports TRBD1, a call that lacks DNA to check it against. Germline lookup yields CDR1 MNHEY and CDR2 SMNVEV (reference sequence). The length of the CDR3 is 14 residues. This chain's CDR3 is CASSSPGGNTEAFF.

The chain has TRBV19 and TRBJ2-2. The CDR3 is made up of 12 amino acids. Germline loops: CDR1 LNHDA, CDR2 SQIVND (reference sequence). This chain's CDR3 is CASSTGVRELFF.